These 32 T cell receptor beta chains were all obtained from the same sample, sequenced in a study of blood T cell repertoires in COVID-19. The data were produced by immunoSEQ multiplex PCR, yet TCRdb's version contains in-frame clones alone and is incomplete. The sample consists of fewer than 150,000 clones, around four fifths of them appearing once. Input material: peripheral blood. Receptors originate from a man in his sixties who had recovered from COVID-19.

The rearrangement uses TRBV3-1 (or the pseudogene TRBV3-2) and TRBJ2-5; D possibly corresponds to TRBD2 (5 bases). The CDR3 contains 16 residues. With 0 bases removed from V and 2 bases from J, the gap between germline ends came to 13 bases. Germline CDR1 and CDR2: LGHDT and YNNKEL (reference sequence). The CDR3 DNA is TGTGCCAGCAGCCAAGATCAGCCGGGGTGGCAAGAGACCCAGTACTTC. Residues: CASSQDQPGWQETQYF.

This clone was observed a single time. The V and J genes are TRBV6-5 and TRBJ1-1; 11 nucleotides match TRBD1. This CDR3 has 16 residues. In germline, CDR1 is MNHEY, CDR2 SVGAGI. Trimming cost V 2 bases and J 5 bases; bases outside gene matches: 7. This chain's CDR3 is CASSYGGQGGRTEAFF. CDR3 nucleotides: TGTGCCAGCAGTTACGGGGGACAGGGGGGGAGGACTGAAGCTTTCTTT.

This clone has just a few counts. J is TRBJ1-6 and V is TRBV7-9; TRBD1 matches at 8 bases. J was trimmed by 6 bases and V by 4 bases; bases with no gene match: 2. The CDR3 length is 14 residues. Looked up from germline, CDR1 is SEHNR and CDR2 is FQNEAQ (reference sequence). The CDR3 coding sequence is TGTGCCAGCAGCTCGGACAGGGCTAATTCACCCCTCCACTTT. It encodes CASSSDRANSPLHF.

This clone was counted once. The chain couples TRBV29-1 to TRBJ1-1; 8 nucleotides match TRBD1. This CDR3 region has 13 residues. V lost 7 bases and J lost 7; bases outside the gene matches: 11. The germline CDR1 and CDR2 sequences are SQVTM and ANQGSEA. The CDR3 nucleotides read TGCAGCGCTCGGGACAGGCGAAACCTTGAAGCTTTCTTT. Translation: CSARDRRNLEAFF. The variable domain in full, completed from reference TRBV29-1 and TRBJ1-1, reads SAVISQKPSRDICQRGTSLTIQCQVDSQVTMMFWYRQQPGQSLTLIATANQGSEATYESGFVIDKFPISRPNLTFSTLTVSNMSPEDSSIYLCSARDRRNLEAFFGQGTRLTVV.

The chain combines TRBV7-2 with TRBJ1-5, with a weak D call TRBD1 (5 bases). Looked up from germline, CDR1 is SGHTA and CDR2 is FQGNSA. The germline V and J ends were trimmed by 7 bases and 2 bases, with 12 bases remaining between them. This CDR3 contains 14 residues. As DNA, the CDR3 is TGTGCCAGCACCGGGGGAGGGGGCAATCAGCCCCAGCATTTT. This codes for CASTGGGGNQPQHF.

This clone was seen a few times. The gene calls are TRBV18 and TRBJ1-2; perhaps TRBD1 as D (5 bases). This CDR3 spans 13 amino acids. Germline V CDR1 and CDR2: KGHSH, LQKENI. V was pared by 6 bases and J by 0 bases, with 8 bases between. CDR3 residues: CASSEGTNYGYTF. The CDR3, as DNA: TGTGCCAGCTCGGAGGGGACTAACTATGGCTACACCTTC. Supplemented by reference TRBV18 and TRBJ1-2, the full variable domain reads NAGVMQNPRHLVRRRGQEARLRCSPMKGHSHVYWYRQLPEEGLKFMVYLQKENIIDESGMPKERFSAEFPKEGPSILRIQQVVRGDSAAYFCASSEGTNYGYTFGSGTRLTVV.

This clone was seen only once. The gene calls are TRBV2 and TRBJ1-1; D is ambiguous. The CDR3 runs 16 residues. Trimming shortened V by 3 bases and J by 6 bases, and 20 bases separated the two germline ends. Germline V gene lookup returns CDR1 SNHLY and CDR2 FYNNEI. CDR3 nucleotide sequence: TGTGCCAGCAGTGAGGGAGAGAGCTTTCGGGTGTCTGAAGCTTTCTTT. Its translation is CASSEGESFRVSEAFF. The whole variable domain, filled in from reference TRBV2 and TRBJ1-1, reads EPEVTQTPSHQVTQMGQEVILRCVPISNHLYFYWYRQILGQKVEFLVSFYNNEISEKSEIFDDQFSVERPDGSNFTLKIRSTKLEDSAMYFCASSEGESFRVSEAFFGQGTRLTVV.

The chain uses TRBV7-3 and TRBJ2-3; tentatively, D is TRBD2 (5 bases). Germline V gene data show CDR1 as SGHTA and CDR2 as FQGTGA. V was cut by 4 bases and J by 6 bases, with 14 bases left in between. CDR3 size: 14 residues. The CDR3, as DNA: TGTGCCAGCAGCTCCCTAGGGAGAGGGGATACGCAGTATTTT. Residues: CASSSLGRGDTQYF.

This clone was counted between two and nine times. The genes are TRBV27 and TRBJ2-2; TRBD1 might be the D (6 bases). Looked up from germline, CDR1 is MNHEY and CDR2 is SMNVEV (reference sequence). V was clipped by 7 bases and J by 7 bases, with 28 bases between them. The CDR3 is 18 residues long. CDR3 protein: CASTRFVGQIQAGGELFF. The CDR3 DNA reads TGTGCCAGCACAAGGTTCGTCGGACAGATTCAGGCGGGCGGGGAGCTGTTTTTT.

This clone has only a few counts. CDR3 nucleotides: TGTGCCAGCAGTGCAACAGGGGTGAAGGGCTACACCTTC. Its protein product is CASSATGVKGYTF. V is TRBV12-3 or TRBV12-4 and J is TRBJ1-2; 7 nucleotides agree with TRBD1. Trimming cost V 5 bases and J 8 bases; bases outside gene matches: 8. The CDR3 length is 13 residues.

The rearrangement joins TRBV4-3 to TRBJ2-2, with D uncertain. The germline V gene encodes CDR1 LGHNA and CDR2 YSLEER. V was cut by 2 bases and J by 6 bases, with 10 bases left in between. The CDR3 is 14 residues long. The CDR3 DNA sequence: TGCGCCAGCAGCCAAAGGAGTGTCGCCGGGGAGCTGTTTTTT. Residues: CASSQRSVAGELFF.

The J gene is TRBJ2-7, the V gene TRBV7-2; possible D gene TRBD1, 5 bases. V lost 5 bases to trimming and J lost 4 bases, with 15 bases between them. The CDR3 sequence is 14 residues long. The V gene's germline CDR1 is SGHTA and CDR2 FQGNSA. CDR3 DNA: TGTGCCAGCAGCCCCACGTCCAGGGTGTACGAGCAGTACTTC. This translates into CASSPTSRVYEQYF.

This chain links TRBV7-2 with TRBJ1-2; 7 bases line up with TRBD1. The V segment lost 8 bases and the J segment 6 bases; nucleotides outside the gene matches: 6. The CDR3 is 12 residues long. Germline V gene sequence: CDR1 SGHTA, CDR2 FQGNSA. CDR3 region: CASGDRVNGYTF. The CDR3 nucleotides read TGTGCCAGCGGAGACAGGGTTAATGGCTACACCTTC.

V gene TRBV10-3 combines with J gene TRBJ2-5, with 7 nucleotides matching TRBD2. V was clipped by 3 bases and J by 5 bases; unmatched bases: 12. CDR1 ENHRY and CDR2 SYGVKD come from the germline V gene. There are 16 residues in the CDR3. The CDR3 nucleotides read TGTGCCATCAGTGAAATCGGGAGGCTCCCCCGTGAGACCCAGTACTTC. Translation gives CAISEIGRLPRETQYF.

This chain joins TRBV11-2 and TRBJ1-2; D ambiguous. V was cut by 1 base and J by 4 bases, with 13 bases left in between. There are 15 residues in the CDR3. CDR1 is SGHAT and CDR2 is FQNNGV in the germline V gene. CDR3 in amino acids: CASSLVTKGGYGYTF. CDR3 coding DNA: TGTGCCAGCAGCTTAGTGACCAAGGGAGGCTATGGCTACACCTTC.

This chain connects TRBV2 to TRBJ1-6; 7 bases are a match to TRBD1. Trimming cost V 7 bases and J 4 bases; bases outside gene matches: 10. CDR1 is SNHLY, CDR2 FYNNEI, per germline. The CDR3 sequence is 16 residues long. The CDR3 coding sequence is TGTGCCAGCATCCCACAGGGGACCCCGTATAATTCACCCCTCCACTTT. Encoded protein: CASIPQGTPYNSPLHF.

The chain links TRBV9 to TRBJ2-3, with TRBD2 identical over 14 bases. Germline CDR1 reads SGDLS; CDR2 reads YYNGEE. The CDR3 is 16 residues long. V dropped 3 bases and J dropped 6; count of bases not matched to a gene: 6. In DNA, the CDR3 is TGTGCCAGCAGCGCCTTGGGACTAGCGGGAGCGGATACGCAGTATTTT. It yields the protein CASSALGLAGADTQYF.

The CDR3 protein is CASSRGEGATNEKLFF. The CDR3 nucleotides read TGTGCCAGCAGCCGAGGAGAGGGTGCAACTAATGAAAAACTGTTTTTT. The chain has TRBV3-1 (or the pseudogene TRBV3-2) and TRBJ1-4, with D uncertain. The V and J ends lost 4 bases and 0 bases respectively, with 12 bases between them. Germline V CDR1 and CDR2: LGHDT, YNNKEL (reference sequence). CDR3 length: 16 amino acids.

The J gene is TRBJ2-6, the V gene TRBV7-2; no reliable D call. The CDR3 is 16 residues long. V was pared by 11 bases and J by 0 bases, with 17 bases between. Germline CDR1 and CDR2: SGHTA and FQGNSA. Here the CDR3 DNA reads TGTGCCTCAACAGAAACCATCAACTCTGGGGCCAACGTCCTGACTTTC. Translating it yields CASTETINSGANVLTF.

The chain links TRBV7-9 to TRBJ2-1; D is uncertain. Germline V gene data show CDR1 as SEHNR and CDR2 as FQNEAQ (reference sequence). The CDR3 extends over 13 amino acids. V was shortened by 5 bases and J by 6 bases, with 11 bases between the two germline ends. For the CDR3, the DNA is TGTGCCAGCAGCCCCGCGACGGGCAATGAGCAGTTCTTC. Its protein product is CASSPATGNEQFF.

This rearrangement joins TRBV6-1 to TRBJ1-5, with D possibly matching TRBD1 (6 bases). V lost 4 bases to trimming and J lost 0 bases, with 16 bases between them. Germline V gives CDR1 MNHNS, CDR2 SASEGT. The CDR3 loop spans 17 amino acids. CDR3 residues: CASSAPEGGYSNQPQHF. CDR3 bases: TGTGCCAGCAGTGCCCCTGAAGGGGGTTATAGCAATCAGCCCCAGCATTTT.

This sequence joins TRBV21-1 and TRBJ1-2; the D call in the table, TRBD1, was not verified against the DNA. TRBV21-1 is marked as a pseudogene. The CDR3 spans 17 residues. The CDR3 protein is CASSQKRNRDRGYGYTF. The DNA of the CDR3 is TGTGCCAGCAGCCAAAAAAGGAATAGGGACAGGGGGTATGGCTACACCTTC.

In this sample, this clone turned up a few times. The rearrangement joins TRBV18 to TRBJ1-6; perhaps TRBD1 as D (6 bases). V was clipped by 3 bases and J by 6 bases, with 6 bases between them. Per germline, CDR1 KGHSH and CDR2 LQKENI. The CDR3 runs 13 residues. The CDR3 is CASSPDSNSPLHF. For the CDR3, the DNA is TGTGCCAGCTCACCGGACAGTAATTCACCCCTCCACTTT.

The CDR3 DNA reads TGTGCCAGCAGTCCGGACAGAGTTATGAACACTGAAGCTTTCTTT. Amino acid sequence: CASSPDRVMNTEAFF. This chain links TRBV21-1 with TRBJ1-1; the D call of TRBD1 is as the table states it, not checked on the DNA. TRBV21-1 has pseudogene status. CDR3 size: 15 residues.

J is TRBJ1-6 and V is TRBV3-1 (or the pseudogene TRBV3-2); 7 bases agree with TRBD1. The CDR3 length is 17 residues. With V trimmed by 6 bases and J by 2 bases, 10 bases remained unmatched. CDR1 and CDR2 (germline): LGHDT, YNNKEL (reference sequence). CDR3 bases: TGTGCCAGCAGTAATCGACAGGGAAACACCTATAATTCACCCCTCCACTTT. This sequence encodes CASSNRQGNTYNSPLHF.

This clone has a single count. The CDR3: CASSFGTGGYYEQYF. Here the CDR3 DNA reads TGTGCCAGCAGCTTCGGGACAGGGGGGTACTACGAGCAGTACTTC. V gene TRBV5-6 combines with J gene TRBJ2-7; 11 positions match TRBD1. The CDR3 has 15 residues. Germline loops: CDR1 SGHDT, CDR2 YYEEEE. The junction had 4 bases not matched to a gene; V was cut back by 2 bases and J by 3 bases.

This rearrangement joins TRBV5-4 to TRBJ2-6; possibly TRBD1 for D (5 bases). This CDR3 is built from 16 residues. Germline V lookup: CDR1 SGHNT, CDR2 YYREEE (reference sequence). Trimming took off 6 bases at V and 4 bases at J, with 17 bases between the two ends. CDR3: CASTLSVGHGANVLTF. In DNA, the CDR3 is TGTGCCAGCACCCTCTCTGTGGGGCACGGGGCCAACGTCCTGACTTTC.

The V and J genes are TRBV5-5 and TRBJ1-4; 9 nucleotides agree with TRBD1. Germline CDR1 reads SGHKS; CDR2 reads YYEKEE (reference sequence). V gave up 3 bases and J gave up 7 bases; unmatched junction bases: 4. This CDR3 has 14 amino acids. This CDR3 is CASSSDRGGEKLFF. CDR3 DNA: TGTGCCAGCAGCTCGGACAGGGGCGGTGAAAAACTGTTTTTT.

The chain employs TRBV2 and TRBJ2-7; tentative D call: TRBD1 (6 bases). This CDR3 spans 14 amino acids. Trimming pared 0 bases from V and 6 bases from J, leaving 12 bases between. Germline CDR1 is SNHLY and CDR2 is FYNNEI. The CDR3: CASSEANRASEQYF. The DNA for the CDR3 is TGTGCCAGCAGTGAAGCGAACAGGGCTTCCGAGCAGTACTTC. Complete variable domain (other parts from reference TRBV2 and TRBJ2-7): EPEVTQTPSHQVTQMGQEVILRCVPISNHLYFYWYRQILGQKVEFLVSFYNNEISEKSEIFDDQFSVERPDGSNFTLKIRSTKLEDSAMYFCASSEANRASEQYFGPGTRLTVT.

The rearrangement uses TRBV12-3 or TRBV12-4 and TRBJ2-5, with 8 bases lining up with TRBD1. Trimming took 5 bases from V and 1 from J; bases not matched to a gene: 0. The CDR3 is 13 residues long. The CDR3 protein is CASSQGAQETQYF. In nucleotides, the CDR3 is TGTGCCAGCAGTCAGGGGGCCCAAGAGACCCAGTACTTC.

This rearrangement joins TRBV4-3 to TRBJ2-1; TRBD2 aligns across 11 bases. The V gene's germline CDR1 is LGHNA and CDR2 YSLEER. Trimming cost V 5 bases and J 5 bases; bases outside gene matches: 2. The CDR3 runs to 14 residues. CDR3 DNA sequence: TGCGCCAGCAGCAGGGGACTAGCGGACAATGAGCAGTTCTTC. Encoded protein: CASSRGLADNEQFF.

CDR3 residues: CASSLGVGGVSPLHF. As DNA, the CDR3 is TGTGCCAGCAGTTTAGGCGTAGGGGGTGTCTCACCCCTCCACTTT. The J gene is TRBJ1-6, the V gene TRBV28; TRBD1 might be the D (6 bases). This CDR3 is built from 15 residues. CDR1 MDHEN and CDR2 SYDVKM come from the germline V gene. V lost 2 bases and J 10 bases, leaving 15 bases between the germline ends.